The 30 T cell receptor beta chains given below trace back to one sample, sequenced in a study of blood T cells in healthy people across ages. Together with a sample-barcoded 5' primer, a J-beta primer mix was included in a second PCR lasting roughly 6 to 12 cycles. TCRdb re-called the 5' RACE reads through MiXCR, storing one row per CDR3 protein. The sample has hundreds of thousands of distinct CDR3 sequences; roughly 35% are singletons. Sequenced: blood. The source of these receptors is a man between 18 and 35 years old in good health.

This sequence joins TRBV7-2 and TRBJ2-4; weak D call: TRBD2 (5 bases). The CDR3 runs to 19 residues. V was pared by 1 base and J by 0 bases, with 19 bases between. Germline-derived CDR1 and CDR2 are SGHTA and FQGNSA. CDR3 in amino acids: CASSLGGRGELLAKNIQYF. In nucleotides, the CDR3 is TGTGCCAGCAGCTTAGGCGGCCGGGGAGAACTACTAGCCAAAAACATTCAGTACTTC.

This clonotype was observed many times. The CDR3 is CASSYGGQTYEQYF. The CDR3 DNA reads as TGTGCCAGCAGTTACGGGGGACAGACCTACGAGCAGTACTTC. The J gene is TRBJ2-7, the V gene TRBV6-6; 7 nucleotides agree with TRBD1. The germline V gene encodes CDR1 MNHNY and CDR2 SVGAGI (reference sequence). This CDR3 region has 14 residues. V dropped 2 bases and J dropped 2; count of bases not matched to a gene: 3.

CDR3 DNA: TGTGCCAGCAGCGTAGCGGAGCGCACAGATACGCAGTATTTT. This sequence encodes CASSVAERTDTQYF. The V call is TRBV9, the J call TRBJ2-3; no definite D call. The V gene lost 0 bases and the J gene lost 1 base, with 6 bases spanning the gap. This CDR3 is built from 14 residues. Germline V gene sequence: CDR1 SGDLS, CDR2 YYNGEE.

A few counts support this clonotype. The chain is built from TRBV29-1 and TRBJ2-2; D possibly uses TRBD1 or TRBD2 (5 bases each). Deletions cut 2 bases from V and 5 bases from J, with 12 bases between. CDR3 size: 14 residues. Germline CDR1 is SQVTM and CDR2 is ANQGSEA. The CDR3 nucleotides read TGCAGCGTTGAAAAAGCTTGGGGGACCGGGGAGCTGTTTTTT. This gives the protein CSVEKAWGTGELFF.

V and J are TRBV4-3 and TRBJ1-2; maybe TRBD1 (6 bases). Trimming stripped 1 base from V and 3 bases from J, with 18 bases between. Per the germline V gene, CDR1 is LGHNA and CDR2 is YSLEER. The CDR3 totals 17 residues. The CDR3 loop reads CASSQVGRGRKDYGYTF. The CDR3 bases are TGCGCCAGCAGCCAAGTTGGCCGGGGGCGCAAAGACTATGGCTACACCTTC.

This chain connects TRBV28 to TRBJ1-1; D ambiguous. The length of the CDR3 is 15 residues. Germline assignment: CDR1 MDHEN and CDR2 SYDVKM. V gave up 7 bases and J gave up 3 bases, with 18 bases separating them. CDR3 DNA: TGTGCCAGCATTCCGCCCGGGAGGTGGTACACTGAAGCTTTCTTT. Translating it yields CASIPPGRWYTEAFF.

The chain combines TRBV20-1 with TRBJ2-2, with a tentative D call TRBD1 (6 bases). The length of the CDR3 is 16 residues. From germline, CDR1 is DFQATT and CDR2 SNEGSKA (reference sequence). Trimming removed 0 bases from V and 2 bases from J, with 13 bases in between. CDR3 in DNA: TGCAGTGCTAGAGATTTGAGGGGGAAAAACACCGGGGAGCTGTTTTTT. This gives the protein CSARDLRGKNTGELFF.

In this sample, this clonotype turned up many times. The chain links TRBV4-3 to TRBJ1-2, with 8 positions matching TRBD1. This CDR3 comprises 15 residues. From germline, CDR1 is LGHNA and CDR2 YSLEER. The V segment lost 2 bases and the J segment 8 bases; nucleotides outside the gene matches: 10. The CDR3 coding sequence is TGCGCCAGCAGCCAACTAGGGGTACAGGGGGACGGCTACACCTTC. It yields the protein CASSQLGVQGDGYTF.

This sequence joins TRBV11-3 and TRBJ2-7; TRBD2 agrees at 13 bases. V lost 5 bases to trimming and J lost 7 bases; unmatched junction nucleotides: 8. The length of the CDR3 is 15 residues. Per the germline V gene, CDR1 is SGHNT and CDR2 is YENEEA. CDR3 residues: CASSHTTSGGGEQYF. For the CDR3, the DNA is TGTGCCAGCAGCCATACCACTAGCGGGGGGGGTGAGCAGTACTTC.

This rearrangement joins TRBV5-6 to TRBJ1-1; 8 bases map to TRBD1. V lost 4 bases and J lost 8; bases outside the gene matches: 10. Germline V gene sequence: CDR1 SGHDT, CDR2 YYEEEE. The CDR3 has 14 amino acids. This chain's CDR3 is CASSLQGARFEAFF. The CDR3 DNA reads as TGTGCCAGCAGCCTTCAGGGGGCTAGGTTCGAAGCTTTCTTT.

In this sample, this clonotype turned up a few times. V usage is TRBV12-3 or TRBV12-4 and J usage is TRBJ2-3; tentative D call: TRBD2 (7 bases). V was shortened by 7 bases and J by 2 bases, with 25 bases between the two germline ends. The CDR3 is made up of 18 amino acids. CDR3 sequence (DNA): TGTGCCAGCACCGATGAGAAAGGGGGGGCCGGTCACACAGATACGCAGTATTTT. It encodes CASTDEKGGAGHTDTQYF.

V is TRBV7-2 and J is TRBJ1-1, with 7 nucleotides matching TRBD1. The J segment lost 4 bases and the V segment lost 4 bases, leaving 3 bases of the junction unmatched. This CDR3 is built from 13 residues. Germline lookup yields CDR1 SGHTA and CDR2 FQGNSA. CDR3 nucleotide sequence: TGTGCCAGCAGCTCCGGGACAGCCACTGAAGCTTTCTTT. It specifies CASSSGTATEAFF.

The rearrangement uses TRBV12-3 or TRBV12-4 and TRBJ2-3, with D uncertain. CDR3 length: 15 amino acids. Trimming left V 7 bases short and J 2 bases short, with 16 bases between. The CDR3: CASNRWEYNTDTQYF. CDR3 DNA sequence: TGTGCCAGCAACCGGTGGGAATACAACACAGATACGCAGTATTTT.

This chain links TRBV6-5 with TRBJ1-4; 9 bases match TRBD1. CDR1 is MNHEY, CDR2 SVGAGI, per germline. This CDR3 has 15 amino acids. Unmatched junction bases numbered 0, after V lost 2 bases and J lost 2 bases. The CDR3 loop is CASSYGQGTNEKLFF. The CDR3 nucleotides are TGTGCCAGCAGTTACGGACAGGGGACTAATGAAAAACTGTTTTTT.

This clonotype was picked up one time. This sequence may be a read error, since a much larger clone differs from it by one base. The chain couples TRBV7-2 to TRBJ2-7; D gene uncertain. Germline assignment: CDR1 SGHTA and CDR2 FQGNSA. The CDR3 is 11 residues long. The CDR3 sequence: CASSLKYEHYF. The CDR3 DNA is TGTGCCAGCAGCTTAAAATACGAGCATTACTTC.

This clonotype was seen at least ten times. The CDR3 DNA follows: TGCAGTGCTAGTTCGGCGGTCTTGAACACTGAAGCTTTCTTT. It codes for CSASSAVLNTEAFF. J is TRBJ1-1 and V is TRBV20-1, with D uncertain. The CDR3 totals 14 residues. V was clipped by 3 bases and J by 0 bases, with 11 bases between them. Germline-derived CDR1 and CDR2 are DFQATT and SNEGSKA (reference sequence).

CDR3 sequence (DNA): TGCAGTGCCACCGGGACAGGGGTCCCTCAGCCCCAGCATTTT. It translates to CSATGTGVPQPQHF. V and J are TRBV20-1 and TRBJ1-5; 10 positions match TRBD1. Trimming at V came to 6 bases and at J to 6 bases, leaving 8 bases not matched to a gene. CDR1 and CDR2 from the germline V gene are DFQATT and SNEGSKA (reference sequence). This CDR3 has 14 residues.

This clonotype was seen repeatedly, ten times or more. V usage is TRBV12-3 or TRBV12-4 and J usage is TRBJ2-3, with 7 positions matching TRBD2. The V gene end was trimmed by 3 bases and the J gene end by 2 bases; junction bases not matched to a gene: 2. The CDR3 is 14 residues long. CDR3 DNA sequence: TGTGCCAGCAGTTTGAGCGGGGTCACAGATACGCAGTATTTT. It translates to CASSLSGVTDTQYF.

Regarding this clonotype: This may arise from a read error, as a much more abundant clone is one base away. The CDR3 sequence: CASTPRLAGNTQYF. DNA of the CDR3: TGTGCCAGCACCCCCAGACTAGCGGGAAATACGCAGTATTTT. The chain combines TRBV12-3 or TRBV12-4 with TRBJ2-3, with TRBD2 matching over 11 bases. The CDR3 extends over 14 amino acids. Trimming took 7 bases from V and 7 from J; bases not matched to a gene: 7.

The genes are TRBV10-3 and TRBJ2-7; possibly TRBD2 for D (5 bases). The germline V gene encodes CDR1 ENHRY and CDR2 SYGVKD. The CDR3 totals 13 residues. V lost 6 bases to trimming and J lost 1 base, with 10 bases between them. CDR3: CAIRTGNSYEQYF. The CDR3 DNA is TGTGCCATCAGGACCGGGAATTCCTACGAGCAGTACTTC.

A few counts support this clonotype. The chain uses TRBV4-2 and TRBJ1-5, with a tentative D call TRBD1 (6 bases). V lost 4 bases to trimming and J lost 3 bases, with 13 bases between them. The length of the CDR3 is 15 residues. Germline CDR1 and CDR2: LGHNA and YNFKEQ. In DNA form, the CDR3 reads TGTGCCAGCAGCCTCCGGGACAAATCCAATCAGCCCCAGCATTTT. Amino acid sequence: CASSLRDKSNQPQHF.

This chain connects TRBV10-1 to TRBJ2-3; 12 bases are shared with TRBD2. Germline CDR1 WNHNN, CDR2 SYGVQD (reference sequence). This CDR3 region has 14 residues. Trimming removed 9 bases from V and 4 bases from J; junction bases left unmatched: 5. CDR3 amino acids: CASRLAGEADTQYF. CDR3 nucleotide sequence: TGCGCCAGTCGACTAGCGGGAGAGGCAGATACGCAGTATTTT.

There are a few counts of this clonotype. This sequence joins TRBV7-9 and TRBJ2-1; tentatively, D is TRBD1 (6 bases). The V and J ends lost 6 bases and 10 bases respectively, with 16 bases between them. In germline, CDR1 is SEHNR, CDR2 FQNEAQ (reference sequence). The CDR3 covers 13 residues. The DNA of the CDR3 is TGTGCCAGCAGTCTTCCTGGGGGCGGCGAGCAGTTCTTC. It translates to CASSLPGGGEQFF.

This clonotype occurred a few times. The chain links TRBV5-4 to TRBJ2-1; D possibly corresponds to TRBD2 (6 bases). Trimming pared 2 bases from V and 6 bases from J, leaving 15 bases between. CDR1 and CDR2 from the germline V gene are SGHNT and YYREEE (reference sequence). This CDR3 spans 15 amino acids. CDR3 sequence reads: CASSFPATSANEQFF. CDR3 nucleotides: TGTGCCAGCAGCTTTCCCGCGACTAGTGCCAATGAGCAGTTCTTC.

Details on this clonotype: A read error may be the cause here, since a much bigger clone is one base away. The chain recombines TRBV10-3 with TRBJ2-3, with D uncertain. The CDR3 runs to 11 residues. Germline V CDR1 and CDR2: ENHRY, SYGVKD. This chain's CDR3 is CAIRQSETQYF. CDR3 in DNA: TGTGCCATCAGACAATCAGAAACGCAGTATTTT.

As for this clonotype: A much larger clone differs from this one at a single base, so this may be a read error. The chain has TRBV18 and TRBJ2-1; 9 bases are a match to TRBD1. The CDR3 has 15 amino acids. Germline V gene data show CDR1 as KGHSH and CDR2 as LQKENI. CDR3 nucleotides: TGTGCCGGCTCACACCGGGACAGGGTAGACAATGAGCAGTTCTTC. Translated: CAGSHRDRVDNEQFF.

The chain joins TRBV5-1 to TRBJ2-1; no clear D gene. V lost 4 bases and J 7 bases, leaving 15 bases between the germline ends. This CDR3 has 14 residues. Germline V gene lookup returns CDR1 SGHRS and CDR2 YFSETQ. The CDR3 region has the DNA TGCGCCAGCAGCCCCCGCCGGCTGGGGAATGAGCAGTTCTTC. It is translated as CASSPRRLGNEQFF.

This clonotype was detected only a few times. This chain links TRBV2 with TRBJ1-2; 10 positions agree with TRBD1. V lost 6 bases and J lost 6; bases outside the gene matches: 13. The CDR3 spans 16 residues. Germline loops: CDR1 SNHLY, CDR2 FYNNEI. The CDR3 nucleotides are TGTGCCAGCAGCGACACAAGACAGGGGGCGCGGGATGGCTACACCTTC. It codes for CASSDTRQGARDGYTF. Full variable domain (rest looked up from reference TRBV2 and TRBJ1-2): EPEVTQTPSHQVTQMGQEVILRCVPISNHLYFYWYRQILGQKVEFLVSFYNNEISEKSEIFDDQFSVERPDGSNFTLKIRSTKLEDSAMYFCASSDTRQGARDGYTFGSGTRLTVV.

Details on this clonotype: A read error may be the cause here, since a much bigger clone is one base away. The chain recombines TRBV30 with TRBJ2-4; 7 nucleotides line up with TRBD1. Judging by the DNA end, TRBJ2-7 fits better; the J call may be wrong. This CDR3 contains 14 residues. Germline V gives CDR1 GTSNPN, CDR2 SVGIG (reference sequence). The CDR3 reads CTWMKGGNRYEQYF. The CDR3 nucleotides read TGTACCTGGATGAAAGGGGGCAATCGTTACGAGCAGTACTTC.

At least ten counts were recorded for this clonotype. The chain uses TRBV20-1 and TRBJ1-4, with unresolved D. Trimming took off 3 bases at V and 4 bases at J, with 6 bases between the two ends. CDR1 and CDR2 (germline): DFQATT, SNEGSKA (reference sequence). CDR3 length: 12 residues. The CDR3 nucleotides are TGCAGTGCTAGGTTGGGTAATGAAAAACTGTTTTTT. This gives the protein CSARLGNEKLFF.